A selection of T cell receptor beta chains follows, all from one sample in a study of blood T cell repertoires in COVID-19. The protocol was immunoSEQ multiplex PCR, while the TCRdb copy is restricted to in-frame clones and leaves out a portion. Among some 220,000 clones listed, roughly 80% were seen once. Sequenced sample: peripheral blood. Receptor source: a woman aged 70-85 years with COVID-19, enrolled during active disease. The CDR3 runs from the conserved cysteine through the conserved F or W. A D gene is named only where the DNA matches it firmly. Not all rows give a size; the values are once, few, many and, for expanded clones, a class.

j_call d_call clone_size v_call cdr3_nt cdr3_aa
TRBJ1-5 . . TRBV28 TGTGCCAGCAGTCTCTTAAAAATGGGGCAGCAGAATCAGCCCCAGCATTTT CASSLLKMGQQNQPQHF
TRBJ2-7 . . TRBV7-2 TGTGCCAGCACCCCTAACTCCTACGAGCAGTACTTC CASTPNSYEQYF
TRBJ2-1 TRBD2 few TRBV15 TGTGCCACCAGCGGAGGGGGTGCGGGAGGTGATCGAAATGAGCAGTTCTTC CATSGGGAGGDRNEQFF
TRBJ1-6 . . TRBV28 TGTGCCACCCAACAGATCTATAATTCACCCCTCCACTTT CATQQIYNSPLHF
TRBJ2-7 TRBD2 few TRBV7-3 TGTGCCAGCAGCTTAATGAGGGGTTGGCGGGAGAGCTCCTACGAGCAGTACTTC CASSLMRGWRESSYEQYF
TRBJ1-2 . . TRBV28 TGTGCCAGCAGTCTAAAATTAGGGGTGAACTATGGCTACACCTTC CASSLKLGVNYGYTF
TRBJ2-5 . . TRBV10-3 TGTGCCATCAGTGAGTCGAGGTCCGGGTACCAAGAGACCCAGTACTTC CAISESRSGYQETQYF
TRBJ2-2 TRBD2 . TRBV19 TGTGCCAGCCGACTAGCGGGCTTCTCCGGGGAGCTGTTTTTT CASRLAGFSGELFF
TRBJ2-2 . . TRBV11-3 TGTGCCAGCAGCGAAACAGCCTATGAGCTGTTTTTT CASSETAYELFF
TRBJ1-5 . . TRBV7-6 TGTGCCAGCAGCTTATCAGATAGCAATCAGCCCCAGCATTTT CASSLSDSNQPQHF
TRBJ1-5 . . TRBV2 TGTGCCAGCAGGGGGGCTAGCAATCAGCCCCAGCATTTT CASRGASNQPQHF
TRBJ2-2 TRBD2 . TRBV7-6 TGTGCCAGCAGCTTCAGGACTAGCGGGAACACCGGGGAGCTGTTTTTT CASSFRTSGNTGELFF
TRBJ1-6 TRBD1 . TRBV6-5 TGTGCCAGCTTTGGACAGGGACATTCACCCCTCCACTTT CASFGQGHSPLHF
TRBJ2-1 TRBD2 few TRBV4-3 TGCGCCAGCAGGAAGCGGGAGGGCTATAATGAGCAGTTCTTC CASRKREGYNEQFF
TRBJ2-7 TRBD2 . TRBV19 TGTGCCAGTAGCAGCCGCGGCGGGAGGTTCTCTCCGTACGAGCAGTACTTC CASSSRGGRFSPYEQYF
TRBJ1-1 . . TRBV6-2/TRBV6-3 TGTGCCAGCAGTCCGTTCGGAGCGGTGAACACTGAAGCTTTCTTT CASSPFGAVNTEAFF
TRBJ2-1 . once TRBV24-1 TGTGCCACCAGTGCCCCGACGGGAAGCTCCTACAATGAGCAGTTCTTC CATSAPTGSSYNEQFF
TRBJ2-7 TRBD2 . TRBV25-1 TGTGCCAGCGTAGCGGGAGGTACCTACGAGCAGTACTTC CASVAGGTYEQYF
TRBJ1-2 TRBD1 . TRBV4-3 TGCGCCAGCAGCCAAGAGGACAGGGATGATGGCTACACCTTC CASSQEDRDDGYTF
TRBJ2-1 . . TRBV7-3 TGTGCCAGCAGCTTCACGGGTTCCGGCGAGCAGTTCTTC CASSFTGSGEQFF
TRBJ1-2 TRBD1 . TRBV24-1 TGTGCCACCAGCCCCGGGACAGGGAACTATGGCTACACCTTC CATSPGTGNYGYTF
TRBJ1-1 TRBD1 . TRBV18 TGTGCCAGCTCACCAGGGCTGACAGGGGCTGAAGCTTTCTTT CASSPGLTGAEAFF
TRBJ2-7 TRBD2 . TRBV7-2 TGTGCCAGCAGCTTAGGAAGATCTAGCGGTTATTCCTACGAGCAGTACTTC CASSLGRSSGYSYEQYF
TRBJ1-5 . . TRBV28 TGTGCCAGCAGTGTAGGGGGGGGAAATCAGCCCCAGCATTTT CASSVGGGNQPQHF
TRBJ1-1 . . TRBV28 TGTGCCAGCAGTTTAGTGACAGCCTATGAAGCTTTCTTT CASSLVTAYEAFF
TRBJ2-3 . . TRBV11-3 TGTGCCAGCAGCTTATTTTCTACAGGGTATGCAGATACGCAGTATTTT CASSLFSTGYADTQYF
TRBJ2-7 . once TRBV11-2 TGTGCCAGCAGCTTAGCAACAGGGTCCTCCTACGAGCAGTACTTC CASSLATGSSYEQYF
TRBJ1-6 . . TRBV21-1 TGTGCCAGCAGCTTTCGTCCGGGACAGGGAGGAGGAGGTTCACCCCTCCACTTT CASSFRPGQGGGGSPLHF
TRBJ1-1 . . TRBV9 TGTGCCACTAACCAGGTTGACGGCACTGAAGCTTTCTTT CATNQVDGTEAFF
TRBJ2-1 . . TRBV30 TGTGCCTGGAGTGTACTGGAGGACAATGAGCAGTTCTTC CAWSVLEDNEQFF
TRBJ1-5 TRBD1 . TRBV19 TGTGCCAGTAGTACAGGGGGCCAAGGCAATCAGCCCCAGCATTTT CASSTGGQGNQPQHF
TRBJ1-1 TRBD1 few TRBV19 TGTGCCAGTAGGGACAGGGGCATGAACACTGAAGCTTTCTTT CASRDRGMNTEAFF
TRBJ1-1 . few TRBV16 TGTGCCAGCAGCCGTGGGGATGGCAGGGCTGAAGCTTTCTTT CASSRGDGRAEAFF
TRBJ2-2 . . TRBV24-1 TGTGCCACCACTGGCGAGGGTAACACCGGGGAGCTGTTTTTT CATTGEGNTGELFF
TRBJ2-1 . few TRBV7-2 TGTGCCAGCAGCCCCCGGGTTGAGCAGTTCTTC CASSPRVEQFF
TRBJ1-2 TRBD1 . TRBV9 TGTGCCAGCAGCGCTTCGACAGGGGTATATGGCTACACCTTC CASSASTGVYGYTF